The 19 T cell receptor beta chains given below trace back to one sample, sequenced in a study of post-analysis software for immune sequencing data. Study observations and caveats: Controls had lower frequencies than patients of about five TRBV segments, which included TRBV5-6, TRBV5-1 and TRBV20-1.

Unique molecular identifiers were present in the TCR beta cDNA libraries. TCRdb re-derived calls from the PCR reads in MiXCR, one entry per CDR3 protein. Here the sample spans about 540,000 distinct CDR3 sequences, around a third being singletons. These receptors have no identified antigens. The sequencing sample was made of blood. These receptors originate from a girl aged 2 to 17 with multiple sclerosis.

The rearrangement links TRBV12-3 or TRBV12-4 to TRBJ1-1, with TRBD1 matching 8 bases. J lost 6 bases, V lost 2 bases, and 8 bases had no gene match. The CDR3 is made up of 15 amino acids. This CDR3 reads CASSLYSGGVAEAFF. Here the CDR3 DNA reads TGTGCCAGCAGTTTATATTCAGGGGGCGTCGCTGAAGCTTTCTTT.

As regards this clonotype: The germline gene is not matched at one end of the junction; a read error may be the cause. The chain recombines TRBV5-6 with TRBJ1-2, with D maybe TRBD1 (5 bases). CDR1 and CDR2 from the germline V gene are SGHDT and YYEEEE. This CDR3 has 14 amino acids. This chain's CDR3 is CASSLGQSPYGHTF. In DNA form, the CDR3 reads TGTGCCAGCAGCTTGGGACAGTCTCCCTATGGCCACACCTTC.

This clonotype has only a few counts. The chain is built from TRBV5-8 and TRBJ2-7, with D perhaps TRBD1 (6 bases). Germline values: CDR1 SGHTS, CDR2 YDEGEE. The CDR3 totals 16 residues. V was shortened by 1 base and J by 2 bases, with 16 bases between the two germline ends. In DNA, the CDR3 is TGTGCCAGCAGCTTGTTCTCAGGGGCCCTAACCTACGAGCAGTACTTC. This sequence encodes CASSLFSGALTYEQYF.

The sample holds one count of this clonotype. The V gene is TRBV10-3, the J gene TRBJ2-3; D might be TRBD2 (5 bases). V shed 7 bases and J shed 2 bases, with 16 bases lying between them. Looked up from germline, CDR1 is ENHRY and CDR2 is SYGVKD. This CDR3 is 15 amino acids long. In DNA, the CDR3 is TGTGCCATCATGGGAGCCGAAATTAACACAGATACGCAGTATTTT. As protein: CAIMGAEINTDTQYF.

In the case of this clonotype: An end of the junction differs from the germline gene, which may be a read error. The rearrangement uses TRBV20-1 and TRBJ1-5, with D possibly matching TRBD1 (5 bases). The CDR3 contains 17 residues. Per germline, CDR1 DFQATT and CDR2 SNEGSKA (reference sequence). CDR3 nucleotides: TGCAGTGCTAGAGATAGGATGCTTTCAGGGAGCAGTCAGCCCCAGCATTTT. Protein: CSARDRMLSGSSQPQHF.

J is TRBJ1-5 and V is TRBV4-1; 11 bases fit TRBD1. The germline gives CDR1 MGHRA, CDR2 YSYEKL. The CDR3 loop spans 16 amino acids. With V trimmed by 4 bases and J by 7 bases, 9 bases remained unmatched. The CDR3 protein is CASSLDGTGGEQPQHF. The CDR3 DNA reads as TGCGCCAGCAGCCTTGACGGGACAGGGGGTGAACAGCCCCAGCATTTT.

This chain joins TRBV11-1 and TRBJ1-2; D may be TRBD1 (6 bases). Germline V CDR1 and CDR2: SGHAT, FQDESV (reference sequence). The CDR3 totals 14 residues. Trimming cost V 5 bases and J 6 bases, with 16 bases left between them. The CDR3 DNA reads TGTGCCAGCAGCCCTGGGACAAGGGGAAATGGCTACACCTTC. This translates into CASSPGTRGNGYTF.

V and J are TRBV3-1 and TRBJ2-2; tentatively, D is TRBD1 (5 bases). The germline V gene has CDR1 LGHDT and CDR2 YNNKEL (reference sequence). The CDR3 runs 15 residues. Trimming took 4 bases from V and 0 from J, leaving 9 bases between them. The CDR3 nucleotides are TGTGCCAGCAGCCCAGGGTTTTCGAACACCGGGGAGCTGTTTTTT. It is translated as CASSPGFSNTGELFF.

V gene TRBV9 combines with J gene TRBJ2-1, with 11 nucleotides matching TRBD2. The V segment lost 2 bases and the J segment 4 bases; nucleotides outside the gene matches: 5. This CDR3 comprises 16 residues. CDR1 is SGDLS, CDR2 YYNGEE, per germline. CDR3 sequence: CASSVGLAVDYNEQFF. Here the CDR3 DNA reads TGTGCCAGCAGCGTGGGACTAGCGGTAGATTACAATGAGCAGTTCTTC.

CDR3 nucleotides: TGTGCCAGCAGCTTGGTGGAGGGGGCTACGCAGTATTTT. This gives the protein CASSLVEGATQYF. This rearrangement joins TRBV5-5 to TRBJ2-3; weak D call: TRBD1 (7 bases). The germline V gene encodes CDR1 SGHKS and CDR2 YYEKEE (reference sequence). V lost 0 bases and J 8 bases, leaving 10 bases between the germline ends. This CDR3 has 13 residues.

This clonotype was seen a handful of times. The chain links TRBV2 to TRBJ2-5; D uncertain. CDR3 length: 14 residues. In germline, CDR1 is SNHLY, CDR2 FYNNEI. Trimming stripped 2 bases from V and 5 bases from J, with 12 bases between. CDR3 protein: CASSEWAAGETQYF. The CDR3 DNA follows: TGTGCCAGCAGTGAATGGGCAGCTGGGGAGACCCAGTACTTC.

The V gene is TRBV9, the J gene TRBJ1-6; no clear D. V was trimmed by 3 bases and J by 5 bases, leaving 9 bases between them. The germline gives CDR1 SGDLS, CDR2 YYNGEE. CDR3 length equals 14 residues. The CDR3, as DNA: TGTGCCAGCAGCGCGACGGATAATAATTCACCCCTCCACTTT. Its translation is CASSATDNNSPLHF.

The chain is built from TRBV2 and TRBJ2-6; the D gene could be TRBD1 or TRBD2 (7 bases each). The germline CDR1 and CDR2 sequences are SNHLY and FYNNEI. The CDR3 has 19 residues. V gave up 2 bases and J gave up 2 bases, with 19 bases separating them. CDR3 DNA sequence: TGTGCCAGCAGTGAAAGCAGGGGGGGCCAAGGGGCTGGGGCCAACGTCCTGACTTTC. Residues: CASSESRGGQGAGANVLTF.

The rearrangement joins TRBV7-9 to TRBJ2-3; 7 nucleotides agree with TRBD1. Losses at the gene ends were 3 bases for V and 3 bases for J; bases not matched to a gene: 6. Germline CDR1 reads SEHNR; CDR2 reads FQNEAQ (reference sequence). This CDR3 is built from 15 residues. The CDR3 loop reads CASSFRPTGTDTQYF. The CDR3 DNA follows: TGTGCCAGCAGCTTCAGGCCGACAGGGACAGATACGCAGTATTTT.

The gene calls are TRBV7-9 and TRBJ2-1; 8 nucleotides match TRBD2. The germline V gene encodes CDR1 SEHNR and CDR2 FQNEAQ (reference sequence). V shed 1 base, J shed 5 bases, and the junction held 4 bases outside the gene matches. CDR3 length equals 15 residues. Written as DNA, the CDR3 is TGTGCCAGCAGCTTAGGGCGGGGGGCGCACAATGAGCAGTTCTTC. This encodes CASSLGRGAHNEQFF.

Comments on this clonotype: Since the CDR3 does not end with the conserved phenylalanine or tryptophan, this likely comes from a read error. V and J are TRBV20-1 and TRBJ2-3, with 8 nucleotides matching TRBD1. The CDR3 runs 13 residues. Germline assignment: CDR1 DFQATT and CDR2 SNEGSKA (reference sequence). V was pared by 3 bases and J by 10 bases, with 9 bases of the junction left unmatched. The CDR3 nucleotides are TGCAGTGCTAGCTCCGGACAGGGCGGGTCGCAGTATTTG. Translating it yields CSASSGQGGSQYL.

This clonotype has just a few counts. This sequence joins TRBV12-3 or TRBV12-4 and TRBJ1-2, with 12 bases matching TRBD1. CDR3 length equals 16 residues. With 4 bases clipped from V and 5 bases from J, the junction kept 8 bases outside the gene matches. The CDR3 loop reads CASSSAGQGAWYGYTF. The DNA for the CDR3 is TGTGCCAGCAGTTCTGCGGGACAGGGGGCATGGTATGGCTACACCTTC.

The chain couples TRBV12-3 or TRBV12-4 to TRBJ1-1; weak D call: TRBD1 (5 bases). The CDR3 is 12 amino acids. Deletions cut 8 bases from V and 12 bases from J, with 19 bases between. For the CDR3, the DNA is TGTGCCAGCTTCTCCAGGGCGGTTATGACTTTCTTT. Amino acids: CASFSRAVMTFF.

The chain recombines TRBV5-1 with TRBJ2-7; 7 bases are shared with TRBD2. Germline V gene sequence: CDR1 SGHRS, CDR2 YFSETQ. The ends lost 1 base at V and 2 bases at J; junction bases unmatched: 3. There are 14 residues in the CDR3. The CDR3 is CASSLPSGTYEQYF. Written as DNA, the CDR3 is TGCGCCAGCAGCTTGCCTAGCGGAACCTACGAGCAGTACTTC.